This section outlines one T cell receptor (beta chain) sequence together with its context. V lost 8 bases to trimming and J lost 3 bases, with 13 bases between them. Germline CDR1 MNHNS, CDR2 SASEGT. The CDR3 extends over 13 amino acids. This entry belongs to a study of glioma-infiltrating T cells. Using RNA template, CDR3s of TCR alpha and beta were amplified with iRepertoire arm-PCR. MiXCR, run by TCRdb on the multiplex PCR reads, gives a single entry per CDR3 protein. The sample shows fewer than 500,000 distinct CDR3 sequences, about two fifths of them seen only once. The material sequenced was glioma tissue, nonneoplastic brain tissue, or PBMCs (not recorded which). The source of this sequence is a human donor with low-grade glioma or glioblastoma, undergoing nonglioma brain surgery, or in good health (not recorded which). The chain uses TRBV6-1 and TRBJ1-1; D not resolved. CDR3 region: CASGPRIDTEAFF. The DNA for the CDR3 is TGTGCCAGCGGACCCAGGATAGACACTGAAGCTTTCTTT.